What follows are 16 T cell receptor beta chains derived from one specimen sequenced in a study of early T cells in non-severe SARS-CoV-2 infection. From the 5' RACE reads, TCRdb called clonotypes with MiXCR, one entry per CDR3 protein. The repertoire includes about 58,000 distinct CDR3 sequences, roughly 12% of them detected once, and 3% to 4.5% sits in the top ten. The sequencing input was whole blood. The receptors come from an adult who was a healthcare worker with PCR-confirmed SARS-CoV-2 infection or an uninfected control (not recorded which).

The sample holds many counts of this clonotype. The chain has TRBV28 and TRBJ2-3; 12 bases are a match to TRBD2. Germline CDR1 MDHEN, CDR2 SYDVKM. V shed 8 bases and J 5 bases; nucleotides not matched to a gene: 8. The CDR3 extends over 15 amino acids. Written as DNA, the CDR3 is TGTGCCAGCTGGACTAGCGGGAAGGGGGGAGATACGCAGTATTTT. Amino acid sequence: CASWTSGKGGDTQYF.

This clonotype has only a few counts. V is TRBV2 and J is TRBJ2-1; TRBD2 matches 12 bases. The V gene end was trimmed by 7 bases and the J gene end by 7 bases; junction bases not matched to a gene: 8. The CDR3 spans 15 residues. Germline loops: CDR1 SNHLY, CDR2 FYNNEI. The CDR3 region is CASKSRLAGDNEQFF. The CDR3 DNA follows: TGTGCCAGCAAAAGCAGACTAGCGGGAGATAATGAGCAGTTCTTC.

V gene TRBV2 combines with J gene TRBJ1-3; no reliable D call. The V end lost 2 bases, the J end lost 0 bases, and 5 bases lay between the germline ends. CDR3 size: 14 residues. Germline lookup yields CDR1 SNHLY and CDR2 FYNNEI. The DNA of the CDR3 is TGTGCCAGCAGTGAAATCCGCTCTGGAAACACCATATATTTT. Its protein is CASSEIRSGNTIYF.

The J gene is TRBJ2-7, the V gene TRBV6-2 or TRBV6-3; 8 bases are a match to TRBD2. The length of the CDR3 is 15 residues. The germline gives CDR1 MNHEY, CDR2 SVGEGT. The V gene end was trimmed by 5 bases and the J gene end by 0 bases; junction bases not matched to a gene: 6. CDR3: CASSLPGTSSYEQYF. CDR3 sequence (DNA): TGTGCCAGCAGTCTTCCCGGGACTAGCTCCTACGAGCAGTACTTC.

The table lists this clonotype with a few counts. The chain employs TRBV28 and TRBJ1-2; 9 bases agree with TRBD1. The CDR3 contains 15 residues. The V and J ends lost 5 bases and 6 bases, in that order; junction bases with no gene match: 10. The germline CDR1 and CDR2 sequences are MDHEN and SYDVKM. CDR3 bases: TGTGCCAGCAGTCCTAACCTGGGACAGGGTCATGGCTACACCTTC. It encodes CASSPNLGQGHGYTF.

In this sample, this clonotype turned up many times. This CDR3 is CASSQDTVFPTDTQYF. The CDR3 DNA sequence: TGTGCCAGCAGCCAAGATACGGTCTTTCCCACAGATACGCAGTATTTT. V usage is TRBV4-2 and J usage is TRBJ2-3; D gene uncertain. CDR3 size: 16 residues. Germline CDR1 reads LGHNA; CDR2 reads YNFKEQ. Trimming cost V 0 bases and J 2 bases, with 12 bases left between them.

This clonotype was recorded at least ten times. This chain connects TRBV20-1 to TRBJ2-7, with TRBD2 matching over 10 bases. Trimming cost V 6 bases and J 3 bases; bases outside gene matches: 8. Germline V gene data show CDR1 as DFQATT and CDR2 as SNEGSKA (reference sequence). The length of the CDR3 is 14 residues. Here the CDR3 DNA reads TGCAGTGCCCCTTCTAGCGGGAGCTACTACGAGCAGTACTTC. Translating gives CSAPSSGSYYEQYF.

This clonotype was observed a handful of times. V gene TRBV9 combines with J gene TRBJ2-5, with D perhaps TRBD2 (6 bases). The CDR3 totals 14 residues. CDR1 SGDLS and CDR2 YYNGEE come from the germline V gene. V lost 0 bases and J 2 bases, leaving 8 bases between the germline ends. CDR3 in amino acids: CASSVGSGQETQYF. The CDR3 DNA follows: TGTGCCAGCAGCGTAGGTAGCGGACAAGAGACCCAGTACTTC. The whole variable domain, remainder taken from reference TRBV9 and TRBJ2-5, is DSGVTQTPKHLITATGQRVTLRCSPRSGDLSVYWYQQSLDQGLQFLIQYYNGEERAKGNILERFSAQQFPDLHSELNLSSLELGDSALYFCASSVGSGQETQYFGPGTRLLVL.

This clonotype was detected many times. The J gene is TRBJ1-2, the V gene TRBV28; TRBD1 agrees at 9 bases. CDR1 is MDHEN, CDR2 SYDVKM, per germline. This CDR3 is 15 amino acids long. The V gene end was trimmed by 5 bases and the J gene end by 4 bases; junction bases not matched to a gene: 8. The CDR3 loop is CASSGRQGGGYGYTF. The CDR3 DNA sequence: TGTGCCAGCAGTGGGCGACAGGGGGGAGGCTATGGCTACACCTTC.

This clonotype was observed many times. This rearrangement joins TRBV7-9 to TRBJ1-1; unclear D gene. The V end lost 5 bases, the J end lost 11 bases, and 24 bases lay between the germline ends. From germline, CDR1 is SEHNR and CDR2 FQNEAQ (reference sequence). The CDR3 loop spans 15 amino acids. DNA for the CDR3: TGTGCCAGCAGCCTCCGTGGGGAGTACACCATGGGGGCTTTCTTT. It yields the protein CASSLRGEYTMGAFF.

In DNA, the CDR3 is TGTGCCAGCTCCAGGGGGGGCGATGAGCAGTTCTTC. It is translated as CASSRGGDEQFF. The gene calls are TRBV7-9 and TRBJ2-1; D assignment may be TRBD1 or TRBD2 (7 bases each). Germline loops: CDR1 SEHNR, CDR2 FQNEAQ (reference sequence). The V end was cut by 8 bases, the J end by 8 bases, with 13 bases between. CDR3 size: 12 residues.

This clonotype has only a few counts. The rearrangement joins TRBV7-8 to TRBJ2-3, with 8 bases that match TRBD2. V gave up 5 bases and J gave up 4 bases; unmatched junction bases: 8. Germline CDR1 is SGHVS and CDR2 is FQNEAQ. CDR3 length equals 15 residues. In nucleotides, the CDR3 is TGTGCCAGCAGCGTAACAAGCGGGAGCGCAGATACGCAGTATTTT. It translates to CASSVTSGSADTQYF.

In its sample, this clonotype was seen once. This chain connects TRBV10-3 to TRBJ2-1; the match to TRBD1 covers 9 bases. The germline gives CDR1 ENHRY, CDR2 SYGVKD. The CDR3 covers 14 residues. With V trimmed by 2 bases and J by 4 bases, 0 bases remained unmatched. The CDR3 spells CAISEGQGYNEQFF. The CDR3 DNA reads as TGTGCCATCAGTGAGGGACAGGGGTACAATGAGCAGTTCTTC.

This clonotype was counted at least ten times. The chain joins TRBV7-2 to TRBJ2-3; maybe TRBD2 (5 bases). V gave up 2 bases and J gave up 2 bases, with 14 bases separating them. Germline V gene data show CDR1 as SGHTA and CDR2 as FQGNSA. The CDR3 is 16 residues long. The CDR3 sequence is CASSLTGGGYTDTQYF. In nucleotides, the CDR3 is TGTGCCAGCAGCTTAACCGGTGGCGGGTACACAGATACGCAGTATTTT. Filled out from reference TRBV7-2 and TRBJ2-3, the complete variable domain reads GAGVSQSPSNKVTEKGKDVELRCDPISGHTALYWYRQSLGQGLEFLIYFQGNSAPDKSGLPSDRFSAERTGGSVSTLTIQRTQQEDSAVYLCASSLTGGGYTDTQYFGPGTRLTVL.

The chain links TRBV9 to TRBJ1-1; 9 nucleotides match TRBD1. The CDR3 spans 17 residues. Germline V lookup: CDR1 SGDLS, CDR2 YYNGEE. J was trimmed by 2 bases and V by 4 bases; bases with no gene match: 12. CDR3 residues: CASSPRDRVALNTEAFF. The CDR3 DNA follows: TGTGCCAGCAGCCCACGGGACAGGGTGGCCCTAAACACTGAAGCTTTCTTT.

A remark on this clonotype: With a much larger clone just one base away, this may be a read error. The rearrangement links TRBV29-1 to TRBJ1-1; weak D call: TRBD1 (5 bases). Looked up from germline, CDR1 is SQVTM and CDR2 is ANQGSEA. This CDR3 is 12 amino acids long. The CDR3 loop is CGVGTTNTEAFF. In DNA, the CDR3 is TGCGGCGTAGGGACGACGAACACTGAAGCTTTCTTT.